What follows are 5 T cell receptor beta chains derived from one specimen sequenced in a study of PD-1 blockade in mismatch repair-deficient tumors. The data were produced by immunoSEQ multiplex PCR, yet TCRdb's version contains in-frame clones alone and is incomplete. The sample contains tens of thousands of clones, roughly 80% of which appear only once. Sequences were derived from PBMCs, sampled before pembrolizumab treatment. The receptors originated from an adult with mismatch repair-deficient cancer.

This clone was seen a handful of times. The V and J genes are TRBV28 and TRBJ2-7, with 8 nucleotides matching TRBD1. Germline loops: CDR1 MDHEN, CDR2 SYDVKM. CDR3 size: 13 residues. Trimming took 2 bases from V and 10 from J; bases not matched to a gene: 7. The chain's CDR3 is CASSLAGTGLQYF. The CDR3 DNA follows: TGTGCCAGCAGTTTAGCCGGGACAGGCTTACAGTACTTC.

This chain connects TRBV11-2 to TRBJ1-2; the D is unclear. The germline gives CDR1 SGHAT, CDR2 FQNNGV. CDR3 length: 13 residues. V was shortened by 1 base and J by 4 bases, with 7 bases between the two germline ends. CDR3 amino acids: CASSLARGYGYTF. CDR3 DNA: TGTGCCAGCAGCTTAGCCCGGGGCTATGGCTACACCTTC. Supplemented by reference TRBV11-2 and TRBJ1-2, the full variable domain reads EAGVAQSPRYKIIEKRQSVAFWCNPISGHATLYWYQQILGQGPKLLIQFQNNGVVDDSQLPKDRFSAERLKGVDSTLKIQPAKLEDSAVYLCASSLARGYGYTFGSGTRLTVV.

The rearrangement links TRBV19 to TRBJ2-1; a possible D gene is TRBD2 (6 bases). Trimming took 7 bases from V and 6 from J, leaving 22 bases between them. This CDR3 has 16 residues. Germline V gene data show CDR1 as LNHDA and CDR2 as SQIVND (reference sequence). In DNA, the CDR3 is TGTGCCAGTAAAGGGGTAAGGGGAGGTAGGATCAATGAGCAGTTCTTC. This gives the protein CASKGVRGGRINEQFF.

The CDR3 DNA sequence: TGTGCCAGCTCACCAAACGAGGACAGGACGCAGCCCCAGCATTTT. It encodes CASSPNEDRTQPQHF. The rearrangement uses TRBV18 and TRBJ1-5; 7 bases line up with TRBD1. V gave up 2 bases and J gave up 7 bases; unmatched junction bases: 8. CDR3 length: 15 amino acids. The germline V gene encodes CDR1 KGHSH and CDR2 LQKENI.

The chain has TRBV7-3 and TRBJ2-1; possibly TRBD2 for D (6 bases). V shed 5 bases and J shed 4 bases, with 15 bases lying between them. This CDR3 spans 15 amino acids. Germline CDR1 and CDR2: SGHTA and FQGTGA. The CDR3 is CASSASSGRYNEQFF. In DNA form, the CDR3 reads TGTGCCAGCAGCGCCTCCAGCGGGCGGTACAATGAGCAGTTCTTC.